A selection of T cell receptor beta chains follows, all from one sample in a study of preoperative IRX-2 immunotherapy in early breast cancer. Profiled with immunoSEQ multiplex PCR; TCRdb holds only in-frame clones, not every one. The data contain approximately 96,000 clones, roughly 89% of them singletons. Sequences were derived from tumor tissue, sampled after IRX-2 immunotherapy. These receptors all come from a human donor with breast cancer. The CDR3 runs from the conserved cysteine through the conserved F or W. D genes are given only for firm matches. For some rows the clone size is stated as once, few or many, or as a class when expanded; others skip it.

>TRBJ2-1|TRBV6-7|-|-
CASSYRNEQFF
TGTGCCAGCAGTTACAGGAATGAGCAGTTCTTC
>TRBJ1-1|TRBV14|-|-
CASRPRGPGTEAFF
TGTGCCAGCAGACCCAGGGGACCGGGCACTGAAGCTTTCTTT
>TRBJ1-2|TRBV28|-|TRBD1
CASSSQKGARLIYGYTF
TGTGCCAGCAGTTCGCAAAAGGGGGCAAGGCTTATCTATGGCTACACCTTC
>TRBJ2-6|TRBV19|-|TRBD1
CASSRTGSGANVLTF
TGTGCCAGTAGTAGGACAGGGTCTGGGGCCAACGTCCTGACTTTC
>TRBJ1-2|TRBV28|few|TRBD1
CASSSRGRSYGYTF
TGTGCCAGCAGTTCCAGGGGGCGTAGCTATGGCTACACCTTC
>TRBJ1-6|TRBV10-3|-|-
CAISEEAGNNSPLHF
TGTGCCATCAGTGAGGAGGCAGGGAATAACTCACCCCTCCACTTT
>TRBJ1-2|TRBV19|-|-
CASSDSDYGYTF
TGTGCCAGTTCGGACAGCGACTATGGCTACACCTTC
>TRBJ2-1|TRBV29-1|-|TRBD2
CSVEGSGGRNNEQFF
TGCAGCGTTGAGGGAAGCGGGGGACGTAACAATGAGCAGTTCTTC
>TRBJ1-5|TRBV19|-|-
CASSIGGGSNQPQHF
TGTGCCAGTAGTATCGGGGGGGGAAGCAATCAGCCCCAGCATTTT
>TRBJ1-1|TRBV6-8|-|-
CASFGTPNTEAFF
TGTGCCAGCTTCGGGACGCCAAACACTGAAGCTTTCTTT
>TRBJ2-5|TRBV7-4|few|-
CASSYHSGAYQETQYF
TGTGCCAGCAGCTACCATAGCGGAGCGTACCAAGAGACCCAGTACTTC
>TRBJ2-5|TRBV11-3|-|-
CASSQATSEETQYF
TGTGCCAGCAGCCAAGCGACTAGTGAAGAGACCCAGTACTTC
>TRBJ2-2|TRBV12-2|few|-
CASRLVCSGRAGNTGELFF
TGTGCAAGTCGCTTAGTGTGTAGCGGGAGGGCCGGGAACACCGGGGAGCTGTTTTTT
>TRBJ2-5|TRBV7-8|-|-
CASSLGIGSQETQYF
TGTGCCAGCAGCTTAGGAATTGGGTCCCAAGAGACCCAGTACTTC
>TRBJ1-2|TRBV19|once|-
CASSIEGNTYGYIF
TGTGCCAGTAGTATTGAGGGGAACACCTATGGCTACATCTTC
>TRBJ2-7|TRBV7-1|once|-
CASSDQAAGDYEQYF
TGTGCCAGCAGCGACCAGGCGGCCGGGGACTACGAGCAGTACTTC
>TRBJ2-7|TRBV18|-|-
CASSEDGSYEQYF
TGTGCCAGCTCTGAGGACGGCTCCTACGAGCAGTACTTC
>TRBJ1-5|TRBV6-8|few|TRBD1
CASSDRDNQPQHF
TGTGCCAGCAGTGACAGGGACAATCAGCCCCAGCATTTT
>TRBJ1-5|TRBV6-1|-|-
CASSEEIAGSQPQHF
TGTGCCAGCAGTGAAGAAATTGCAGGGAGTCAGCCCCAGCATTTT
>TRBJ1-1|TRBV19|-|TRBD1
CASSVIDRDGEAFF
TGTGCCAGTAGTGTTATCGACAGGGACGGTGAAGCTTTCTTT
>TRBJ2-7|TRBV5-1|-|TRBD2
CASSIAGGSDEQYF
TGCGCCAGCAGCATAGCGGGAGGTTCGGACGAGCAGTACTTC
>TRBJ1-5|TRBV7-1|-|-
CASSYNRVGNNQPQHF
TGTGCCAGCAGTTACAACAGGGTTGGCAACAATCAGCCCCAGCATTTT
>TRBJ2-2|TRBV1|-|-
CASSQGKGGDTGELFF
TGCGCCAGCAGCCAAGGCAAGGGTGGGGACACCGGGGAGCTGTTTTTT
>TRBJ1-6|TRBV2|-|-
CASNLVAGQSPLHF
TGTGCCAGCAACCTTGTGGCAGGGCAGTCACCCCTCCACTTT
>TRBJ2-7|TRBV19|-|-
CASSSSGTDYEQYF
TGTGCCAGTAGTTCTTCCGGGACCGACTACGAGCAGTACTTC
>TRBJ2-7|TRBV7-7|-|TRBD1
CASSPRDREYEQYF
TGTGCCAGCAGCCCCCGGGACAGAGAATACGAGCAGTACTTC
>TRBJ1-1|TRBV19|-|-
CASSIVGTTEAFF
TGTGCCAGTAGTATAGTAGGGACCACTGAAGCTTTCTTT
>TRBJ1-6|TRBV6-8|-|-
CASNPGILTNSPLHF
TGTGCCAGCAACCCAGGGATACTTACTAATTCACCCCTCCACTTT
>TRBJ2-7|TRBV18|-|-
CASSPPQNYEQYF
TGTGCCAGCTCACCACCACAGAACTACGAGCAGTACTTC
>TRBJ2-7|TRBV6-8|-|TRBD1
CASSYSDRVIGEQYF
TGTGCCAGCAGTTACTCAGACAGGGTGATTGGCGAGCAGTACTTC
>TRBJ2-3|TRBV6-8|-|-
CASRPPLGSGTDTQYF
TGTGCCAGCAGGCCACCCCTAGGATCGGGCACAGATACGCAGTATTTT
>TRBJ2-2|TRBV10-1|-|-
CASREADTGELFF
TGCGCCAGCAGAGAGGCGGACACCGGGGAGCTGTTTTTT
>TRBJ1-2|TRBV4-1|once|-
CASSQDVSGIYGYTF
TGCGCCAGCAGCCAAGATGTGTCGGGGATCTATGGCTACACCTTC
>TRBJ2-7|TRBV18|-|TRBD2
CASSVRAMGTSGSYEQYF
TGTGCCAGCTCAGTAAGAGCCATGGGGACTAGCGGGAGTTACGAGCAGTACTTC